This paragraph reports one T cell receptor (beta chain). This clonotype came up many times. Its antigen has not been determined. No much larger clone is present one base from it, and per-base qualities are unavailable. A distance of 17 bases separates the germline ends of V and J, which lose 7 bases and 10 bases respectively. Its CDR3 holds 13 amino acids, cysteine through phenylalanine. Just CDR3 DNA is preserved here, 39 bases in frame from base 1. The germline V gene (reference sequence) gives CDR1 as MNHNY and CDR2 as SVGAGI. This specimen belongs to a study of blood T cells in healthy people across ages (dated by TCRdb to 2014 to 2015). For the wider study: In model experiments, template switching captured about one uniquely barcoded TCR beta cDNA molecule for every two T cells. Two additional independent replicas of 1 million unique cDNA reads from the same blood draw were analyzed for two donors (one aged 18 to 30 and one aged 80 or older). The donors were split into four age groups: young (average about 15 years), middle-aged (39), aged (roughly 68) and long-lived (approximately 80). To track age-related changes in TCR beta repertoire diversity, the study relied on deep sequencing normalized with unique cDNA molecular identifiers.

The library was built by means of 5' RACE. Sequencing used an Illumina HiSeq 2500. The second PCR ran for roughly 6 to 11 cycles and used a J-beta primer mix along with a sample-barcoded 5' primer. Each TCR beta cDNA molecule received a unique molecular identifier from a template-switch 5' adaptor carrying 12 random nucleotides. Each sample yielded at least 2.5 million CDR3-containing paired-end reads. The Mint cDNA synthesis kit, primed by a TRBC-specific oligonucleotide, was used to synthesize first-strand cDNA from all RNA. All cDNA was treated with uracil-DNA glycosylase and then went through a first 18-cycle PCR with the universal primers M1SS and BC2_uni_R. In the authors' own workflow: Normalization of each sample was performed by random selection of 1 million high-quality reads, each carrying a distinct molecular identifier. Reads sharing molecular identifiers were discarded rather than binned into consensus sequences. MiTCR, run with a Q25 quality threshold and the strictest error-elimination algorithm, handled CDR3 identification, clonotype clustering and error correction. Lower-bound total TCR beta diversity was estimated with a nonparametric unseen species model using Euler transformation. The public reads were quality trimmed at Q25 with fastp and then assembled into clones with MiXCR by TCRdb, keeping productive beta chains. Records with the same CDR3 protein are collapsed into one entry carrying the most frequent genes and DNA. The V and J calls shown here were made by TCRdb, not taken from the authors' results. In this sample the table shows approximately 900,000 distinct CDR3 sequences, 25% to 35% of which occur a single time. Roughly 10% of the sample goes to the ten largest clones.

The study at large found these results: There was a strong correlation between observed TCR beta diversity and the percentage of naive T cells measured by flow cytometry. Compared with the aged group, the long-lived group had more naive CD4+ T cells, fewer expanded clones and increased TCR diversity, suggesting age selection. Because the CMV infection status of the donors was unknown, age-related changes in expanded clonotypes may potentially have been confounded. Estimates of total diversity based on one million sequenced T cells were considered lower bounds and underestimates. As age increased, observed TCR beta diversity per million T cells dropped in a roughly linear way, and a significant reduction was already evident by age 40. Conclusive comparison of naive and antigen-experienced compartments was prevented by the profiling of bulk unsorted PBMCs.

The donors were some 36 Caucasian individuals from Russia, aged roughly 6 to 90 years, who were systemically healthy. Roughly 10 milliliters of peripheral blood were collected from each donor into EDTA-treated Vacutainer tubes. Ficoll-Paque density-gradient centrifugation was used to isolate PBMCs, with at least 7 million per sample. Total RNA, at least 6 micrograms per sample, was extracted from PBMCs with Trizol reagent. For every donor, an aliquot of PBMCs went through flow cytometry to measure the percentages of naive CD45RAhigh/CD27high T cells. The same sample was also studied in work on T cells of mothers and their children. The second study, in turn, reports: Nine systemically healthy Caucasian individuals, comprising three mothers and their six children, were included as donors. cDNA synthesis used all of the extracted RNA, with roughly 1.5 ug of RNA in each 15 ul reaction. In the second PCR, the M1S primer introduced both the sample barcodes and 2-4 random nucleotides. Over 10 million TCR beta CDR3 reads came from each mother, compared with some 3.1 million reads from each child. Thymic selection similarly shapes TCR recombination output in related and unrelated pairs, with minor effect from inherited differences. Related mother-child pairs always showed normalized repertoire overlap that was slightly higher than in unrelated mother-child pairs, though the difference was never significant. No persistent microchimeric T cell clones were detected, at a sensitivity of approximately 100 clones per million clonotypes. In the study, deep NGS was used to compare the TCR beta repertoires of mothers and children, and features distinguishing related mother-child pairs from unrelated individuals were sought. The mean age was 40 +/- 4 years for the mothers and approximately 11 +/- 4 years for the children. After adapter ligation with NEBNext reagents, the libraries were sequenced on Illumina HiSeq 2000 with 100+100 nt paired-end reads. Mother and child libraries were prepared a month apart and sequenced in separate runs to prevent cross-contamination. For each donor, between roughly 500,000 and 2,200,000 distinct TCR beta clonotypes were identified. Naive TCR beta clonotypes were estimated from low-frequency clonotypes matched to each donor's FACS-determined naive share, without sorting.

This chain is built from TRBV6-6 and TRBJ2-1; there is no confident call for the D gene. The sample comprised blood. The clonotype originates from a woman aged 40-49 years in good health. The DNA reads TGTGCCAGCAATGATTGGAGACTGGGAGAGCAGTTCTTC. It translates as CASNDWRLGEQFF.